This paragraph covers one T cell receptor beta chain sequence. Its matching antigen is unknown. The germline CDR1 and CDR2 sequences are SGHAT and FQDESV (reference sequence). Trimming shortened V by 2 bases and J by 5 bases, and 12 bases separated the two germline ends. The CDR3 is made up of 14 amino acids. The sample is drawn from a study of a mutant IDH1 vaccine in newly diagnosed glioma. Study background: Patients' prior therapy spanned radiotherapy, temozolomide, or both; most underwent both.

Some clones are missing from TCRdb's copy, which holds only in-frame ones; the method was immunoSEQ multiplex PCR. Of some 51,000 clones in the sample, approximately 78% were seen once. As for time point: week 5, during vaccination. Every vaccination contained 300 ug of the mutant IDH1 20-mer peptide and was paired with topical imiquimod. This receptor was taken from a man in his fifties with glioma. Sequenced here: PBMCs, sampled from a glioma patient whose treatment included an IDH1 peptide vaccine. This chain links TRBV11-1 with TRBJ1-1; no definite D call. The CDR3 region is CASSLREVGTEAFF. The CDR3 DNA reads as TGTGCCAGCAGCTTACGGGAGGTTGGGACTGAAGCTTTCTTT.